This TCR beta chain was sequenced for a study of blood T cells in healthy people across ages (dated by TCRdb to about 2015). Concerning the study at large: In model experiments, template switching captured about one uniquely barcoded TCR beta cDNA molecule for every two T cells. Using the same blood draw, the study looked at two additional independent replicas of 1 million unique cDNA reads for two donors, one aged 18 to 30 and the other aged 80 or older. Age-related changes in TCR beta repertoire diversity were measured in the study by deep sequencing normalized with unique cDNA molecular identifiers. Donors were grouped into four age groups: young (average roughly 15 years), middle-aged (around 39), aged (62) and long-lived (approximately 78). To avoid experimental bias, donors of different ages were spread randomly across the sequencing lanes.

The library was prepared using 5' RACE. Reads for this sample came from an Illumina HiSeq 2500. The second PCR ran for about 6 to 12 cycles and used a J-beta primer mix along with a sample-barcoded 5' primer. A unique molecular identifier was introduced onto each TCR beta cDNA molecule by a template-switch 5' adaptor carrying 12 random nucleotides. At least 2.5 million CDR3-containing paired-end reads were obtained from each sample. The Mint cDNA synthesis kit, primed by a TRBC-specific oligonucleotide, was used to synthesize first-strand cDNA from all RNA. After uracil-DNA glycosylase treatment, a first 18-cycle PCR used universal primers M1SS and BC2_uni_R on all cDNA. The paper's processing steps were these. For normalization, 1 million high-quality reads were randomly selected from each sample, with every read carrying a distinct molecular identifier. Reads sharing molecular identifiers were discarded rather than binned into consensus sequences. MiTCR, set to a Q25 quality threshold and the strictest error-elimination algorithm, was used for CDR3 identification, clonotype clustering and error correction. A nonparametric unseen species model with Euler transformation was used to estimate lower-bound total TCR beta diversity. Clones were called with MiXCR by TCRdb after fastp trimmed the public reads at Q25, and only in-frame beta chains were retained. Identical CDR3 proteins give one entry, which carries the most common genes and DNA. The V and J calls were not made by the authors but by TCRdb's processing. The table for this sample lists hundreds of thousands of distinct CDR3 sequences; under 25% of them were counted only once. The ten biggest clones cover more than 3% of the sample.

What the research found in general, with its limitations: Observed TCR beta diversity per million T cells fell roughly linearly with age, and a significant reduction was already apparent by age about 38. There was a strong correlation between observed TCR beta diversity and the percentage of naive T cells measured by flow cytometry. Bulk unsorted PBMC profiling prevented conclusive comparison of naive and antigen-experienced compartments. Compared with the aged group, more naive CD4+ T cells, fewer expanded clones and increased TCR diversity were shown by the long-lived group, suggesting age selection. Because the CMV infection status of the donors was unknown, age-related changes in expanded clonotypes may potentially have been confounded. Estimates of total diversity from one million sequenced T cells were regarded as lower bounds and underestimates.

A remark on this clonotype: Its cognate antigen has yet to be identified. Base qualities are not provided; no much larger clone lies one nucleotide away.

The donors were about 40 Caucasian individuals from Russia, aged about 6 to 100 years, who were systemically healthy. Around 10 milliliters of peripheral blood were drawn from each donor into EDTA-treated Vacutainer tubes. Ficoll-Paque density-gradient centrifugation was used to isolate PBMCs, with at least 7 million obtained per sample. Trizol reagent was used to extract total RNA from PBMCs, with at least 6 micrograms per sample. For every donor, flow cytometry on a PBMC aliquot measured the percentage of naive CD45RAhigh/CD27high T cells. The sequenced material came from blood. This clonotype was sampled from a man between 70 and 80 years old in good health.

CDR3 reads: CASSYGSNNNEQFF. The DNA sequence is TGTGCCAGCAGTTACGGGAGCAATAACAATGAGCAGTTCTTC. The rearrangement combines TRBV6-2 or TRBV6-3 with TRBJ2-1; the D gene is possibly TRBD2, with 5 bases matching. Counted from cysteine to phenylalanine, this CDR3 has 14 amino acids. Only the CDR3 part of the read is kept: 42 bases, read in frame from the first base. CDR1 and CDR2 (MNHEY, SVGEGT) derive from the germline V gene. Cut back by 2 bases and 5 bases, the V and J ends lie 10 bases apart.